Sequencing of this TCR beta chain was carried out in a study of CD8+CD57+ T cells in acquired aplastic anemia. Study-level background: Sorted CD4+ plus CD8+ cells gave DNA averaging about 3.2 ug. Points from the study as a whole: Both patients and controls carried the same twenty-nine CD8+ CDR3 sequences.

Patients chosen for sequencing had CD8+CD57+ cells that had expanded, as shown by flow cytometry. Profiles of TCR beta VDJ and CDR3 were generated from a genomic DNA template. One entry per CDR3 protein, called by TCRdb with MiXCR from the reads. The sample records about 200,000 distinct CDR3 sequences, 55% to 65% being singletons. For this clonotype: Its target is not known.

From germline, CDR1 is SGHVS and CDR2 FQNEAQ. This CDR3 spans 14 amino acids. V shed 4 bases and J shed 8 bases, with 15 bases lying between them. This TCR derives from a human donor with aplastic anemia. The chain joins TRBV7-8 to TRBJ2-1; perhaps D is TRBD1 or TRBD2 (5 bases each). The specimen was sorted CD4+, CD8+, or CD8+CD57+ T cells (not recorded which) from PBMCs. The CDR3, as DNA: TGTGCCAGCAGCTCGGGACCCCCTGGCGATGAGCAGTTCTTC. Translation gives CASSSGPPGDEQFF.